Below, 24 T cell receptor beta chains from the same sample are listed, as sequenced in a study of human T cells and chemical hapten exposure (dated by TCRdb to the early 2020s). The time point label corresponds to: pre-sensitization, week 0. In the paper's terms, the treatment or condition label means: therapeutic diphenylcyclopropenone sensitization with weekly scalp DPC. Libraries were built with RACE. For sequencing, a NextSeq 500 was employed. TCRdb reprocessing: public reads trimmed at Q25 with fastp, clones called with MiXCR, in-frame beta chains kept. Identical CDR3 protein sequences are pooled into one entry, listed with their most common genes and DNA. Here the sample has 200,000 to 300,000 distinct CDR3 sequences; about 9% occur a single time. Jointly, the top ten make up less than 3% of the sample. This sample comprised whole blood, obtained in connection with sensitization to the hapten diphenylcyclopropenone (DPC). These receptors all stem from a woman aged 40 to 55 with alopecia areata. Some clones in this sample may be carry-over from other donors' samples.

This clonotype has just a few counts. The chain combines TRBV28 with TRBJ1-3; unclear D gene. From germline, CDR1 is MDHEN and CDR2 SYDVKM. V was shortened by 6 bases and J by 0 bases, with 18 bases between the two germline ends. The CDR3 loop spans 17 amino acids. The CDR3 here is CASRHVPLLGSGNTIYF. CDR3 nucleotide sequence: TGTGCCAGCAGACATGTCCCCCTGCTAGGCTCTGGAAACACCATATATTTT.

This clonotype was counted between two and nine times. The rearrangement joins TRBV20-1 to TRBJ1-5, with D uncertain. CDR1 and CDR2 (germline): DFQATT, SNEGSKA (reference sequence). V was trimmed by 4 bases and J by 3 bases, leaving 7 bases between them. The CDR3 has 12 residues. The CDR3 protein is CSAIKDNQPQHF. Written as DNA, the CDR3 is TGCAGTGCTATAAAGGACAATCAGCCCCAGCATTTT.

This clonotype showed up many times. The CDR3 sequence is CASSWDYGYTF. For the CDR3, the DNA is TGTGCCAGCAGTTGGGACTATGGCTACACCTTC. The chain combines TRBV7-9 with TRBJ1-2; no clear D. V gave up 6 bases and J gave up 3 bases, with 5 bases separating them. This CDR3 is built from 11 residues. In germline, CDR1 is SEHNR, CDR2 FQNEAQ (reference sequence).

The chain has TRBV20-1 and TRBJ1-6, with 7 bases aligning to TRBD1. With 5 bases clipped from V and 2 bases from J, the junction kept 6 bases outside the gene matches. This CDR3 contains 15 residues. Germline assignment: CDR1 DFQATT and CDR2 SNEGSKA (reference sequence). CDR3 sequence (DNA): TGCAGTGCTCCGGACAGGAGAACCTATAATTCACCCCTCCACTTT. It translates to CSAPDRRTYNSPLHF.

This clonotype was observed a handful of times. The chain carries TRBV20-1 and TRBJ2-1, with TRBD1 identical over 7 bases. The CDR3 extends over 13 amino acids. V lost 4 bases to trimming and J lost 7 bases; unmatched junction nucleotides: 7. CDR1 and CDR2 (germline): DFQATT, SNEGSKA (reference sequence). CDR3 region: CSATRDSLNEQFF. The CDR3 DNA reads TGCAGTGCTACCCGGGACAGCTTAAATGAGCAGTTCTTC.

This clonotype appeared many times. This chain joins TRBV4-1 and TRBJ2-3; D is perhaps TRBD2 (6 bases). V gave up 4 bases and J gave up 5 bases, with 13 bases separating them. Germline CDR1 is MGHRA and CDR2 is YSYEKL. This CDR3 has 14 residues. In DNA form, the CDR3 reads TGCGCCAGCAGCCTCGGGACTGGGGGAGATACGCAGTATTTT. Its protein is CASSLGTGGDTQYF.

This clonotype was observed a handful of times. J is TRBJ1-4 and V is TRBV27; possible D gene TRBD1, 6 bases. V was shortened by 5 bases and J by 3 bases, with 13 bases between the two germline ends. CDR3 length: 15 amino acids. The germline CDR1 and CDR2 sequences are MNHEY and SMNVEV (reference sequence). The CDR3 coding sequence is TGTGCCAGCAGTCGCTCACAGGGTGCTAATGAAAAACTGTTTTTT. Its translation is CASSRSQGANEKLFF.

This clonotype was observed at least ten times. The rearrangement joins TRBV21-1 to TRBJ1-4. TRBV21-1 is a pseudogene segment. The CDR3 has 16 residues. The CDR3 nucleotides are TGTGCCAGCAGCAAAGGGAGGCGGGCCGAGAATGAAAAACTGTTTTTT. This sequence encodes CASSKGRRAENEKLFF.

This chain links TRBV5-4 with TRBJ1-3; D gene uncertain. CDR3 size: 13 residues. Trimming took 7 bases from V and 0 from J, leaving 8 bases between them. CDR1 and CDR2 from the germline V gene are SGHNT and YYREEE (reference sequence). The CDR3 reads CASGRSSGNTIYF. CDR3 sequence (DNA): TGTGCCAGCGGCAGAAGCTCTGGAAACACCATATATTTT.

V and J are TRBV6-2 or TRBV6-3 and TRBJ1-1; D unresolved. Trimming cost V 6 bases and J 5 bases, with 13 bases left between them. The CDR3 totals 13 residues. Germline V gene sequence: CDR1 MNHEY, CDR2 SVGEGT. For the CDR3, the DNA is TGTGCCAGCAGACCTTCCTTGGGGACTGAAGCTTTCTTT. This encodes CASRPSLGTEAFF.

There are many counts of this clonotype. This chain connects TRBV7-9 to TRBJ2-2, with 9 bases lining up with TRBD2. The CDR3 loop spans 17 amino acids. Germline V gene sequence: CDR1 SEHNR, CDR2 FQNEAQ (reference sequence). V dropped 3 bases and J dropped 1; count of bases not matched to a gene: 6. In DNA form, the CDR3 reads TGTGCCAGCAGCTTGGGACTAGCCCGAGGGAACACCGGGGAGCTGTTTTTT. This encodes CASSLGLARGNTGELFF.

This chain joins TRBV6-2 or TRBV6-3 and TRBJ2-7; 7 nucleotides agree with TRBD2. The CDR3 has 13 residues. Germline assignment: CDR1 MNHEY and CDR2 SVGEGT. Trimming removed 7 bases from V and 3 bases from J; junction bases left unmatched: 6. Written as DNA, the CDR3 is TGTGCCAGCAACCGGGGAGGGCTCTACGAGCAGTACTTC. Its translation is CASNRGGLYEQYF.

The chain joins TRBV4-2 to TRBJ1-1, with D unresolved. This CDR3 is 14 amino acids long. Trimming stripped 6 bases from V and 3 bases from J, with 14 bases between. Germline-derived CDR1 and CDR2 are LGHNA and YNFKEQ. The CDR3 loop is CASRPVGRDTEAFF. CDR3 bases: TGTGCCAGCAGGCCCGTGGGGAGGGACACTGAAGCTTTCTTT.

The CDR3 reads CASSSRGDEQFF. CDR3 sequence (DNA): TGCGCCAGCAGCTCCCGTGGGGATGAGCAGTTCTTC. This chain links TRBV5-1 with TRBJ2-1; D remains unclear. CDR3 length: 12 residues. Trimming removed 3 bases at V and 8 bases at J, with 9 bases between. CDR1 is SGHRS and CDR2 is YFSETQ in the germline V gene.

This clonotype was seen a few times. The J gene is TRBJ2-2, the V gene TRBV7-8; the match to TRBD2 covers 10 bases. The CDR3 has 17 amino acids. Germline assignment: CDR1 SGHVS and CDR2 FQNEAQ. After removal of 8 bases from V and 6 bases from J, the junction contained 15 bases not matched to a gene. CDR3 region: CASDTEGLAGESGELFF. For the CDR3, the DNA is TGTGCCAGCGACACTGAGGGGCTAGCGGGAGAGTCCGGGGAGCTGTTTTTT.

This clonotype showed up just a few times. The chain is built from TRBV5-1 and TRBJ2-3, with 9 bases that match TRBD1. CDR1 is SGHRS, CDR2 YFSETQ, per germline. J gave up 4 bases and V 0 bases, and 9 bases lay outside the gene matches. The CDR3 contains 17 residues. The CDR3 loop reads CASSLASGQGRPDTQYF. For the CDR3, the DNA is TGCGCCAGCAGCTTGGCCTCAGGACAGGGGAGGCCAGATACGCAGTATTTT.

This clonotype was recorded a few times. The chain combines TRBV5-1 with TRBJ2-3; either TRBD1 or TRBD2 may supply D (5 bases each). The length of the CDR3 is 15 residues. Per the germline V gene, CDR1 is SGHRS and CDR2 is YFSETQ. V gave up 0 bases and J gave up 6 bases, with 14 bases separating them. CDR3 DNA: TGCGCCAGCAGCTTGGAGGGCAGGGCGGGCGATACGCAGTATTTT. It is translated as CASSLEGRAGDTQYF. Together with reference TRBV5-1 and TRBJ2-3, the CDR3 gives the full variable domain: KAGVTQTPRYLIKTRGQQVTLSCSPISGHRSVSWYQQTPGQGLQFLFEYFSETQRNKGNFPGRFSGRQFSNSRSEMNVSTLELGDSALYLCASSLEGRAGDTQYFGPGTRLTVL.

V usage is TRBV7-9 and J usage is TRBJ2-5, with D possibly matching TRBD2 (6 bases). Between the trimmed V and J ends, which lost 3 bases and 8 bases, there was a span of 16 bases. The germline gives CDR1 SEHNR, CDR2 FQNEAQ (reference sequence). This CDR3 spans 14 amino acids. The CDR3 loop reads CASSFVGGAGTQYF. In DNA, the CDR3 is TGTGCCAGCAGCTTCGTGGGCGGGGCGGGTACCCAGTACTTC.

This clonotype was counted at least ten times. The chain joins TRBV7-2 to TRBJ2-3, with 11 bases identical to TRBD2. Unmatched junction bases numbered 1, after V lost 3 bases and J lost 2 bases. This CDR3 contains 15 residues. CDR1 SGHTA and CDR2 FQGNSA come from the germline V gene. CDR3 residues: CASSFSGRVTDTQYF. The CDR3 DNA reads TGTGCCAGCAGCTTTAGCGGGAGGGTCACAGATACGCAGTATTTT.

This clonotype was found a few times. The genes are TRBV29-1 and TRBJ2-5, with 8 positions matching TRBD1. Germline V CDR1 and CDR2: SQVTM, ANQGSEA. With V trimmed by 2 bases and J by 10 bases, 6 bases remained unmatched. The CDR3 is made up of 12 amino acids. The CDR3 loop is CSVEQGAASQYF. The CDR3 nucleotides are TGCAGCGTTGAACAGGGGGCCGCAAGCCAGTACTTC.

The CDR3 DNA sequence: TGTGCCAGCAGCTTGGGGACCGATGAAAAACTGTTTTTT. This gives the protein CASSLGTDEKLFF. This chain uses TRBV7-6 with TRBJ1-4; D is perhaps TRBD1 (5 bases). The CDR3 length is 13 residues. Per the germline V gene, CDR1 is SGHVS and CDR2 is FNYEAQ. V lost 3 bases to trimming and J lost 6 bases, with 8 bases between them.

This clonotype came up many times. V usage is TRBV20-1 and J usage is TRBJ1-2; 7 bases match TRBD1. Germline trimming cut 2 bases from V and 0 bases from J; bases unmatched to any gene: 9. Germline CDR1 reads DFQATT; CDR2 reads SNEGSKA (reference sequence). CDR3 length: 16 amino acids. The chain's CDR3 is CSARWFAGQPNYGYTF. The DNA for the CDR3 is TGCAGTGCTAGATGGTTTGCGGGACAGCCTAACTATGGCTACACCTTC.

V and J are TRBV18 and TRBJ1-6; D is unclear. V was cut by 2 bases and J by 5 bases, with 10 bases left in between. This CDR3 is built from 15 residues. CDR1 and CDR2 (germline): KGHSH, LQKENI. CDR3 nucleotide sequence: TGTGCCAGCTCACCAACTTGGGCAGATAATTCACCCCTCCACTTT. Its translation is CASSPTWADNSPLHF.

This clonotype was detected only a few times. The chain employs TRBV7-2 and TRBJ1-1, with D unresolved. The CDR3 runs to 16 residues. The germline gives CDR1 SGHTA, CDR2 FQGNSA. Trimming took 3 bases from V and 0 from J, leaving 14 bases between them. CDR3 amino acids: CASSLDRLRVNTEAFF. CDR3 coding DNA: TGTGCCAGCAGCTTGGACCGCCTAAGGGTGAACACTGAAGCTTTCTTT.